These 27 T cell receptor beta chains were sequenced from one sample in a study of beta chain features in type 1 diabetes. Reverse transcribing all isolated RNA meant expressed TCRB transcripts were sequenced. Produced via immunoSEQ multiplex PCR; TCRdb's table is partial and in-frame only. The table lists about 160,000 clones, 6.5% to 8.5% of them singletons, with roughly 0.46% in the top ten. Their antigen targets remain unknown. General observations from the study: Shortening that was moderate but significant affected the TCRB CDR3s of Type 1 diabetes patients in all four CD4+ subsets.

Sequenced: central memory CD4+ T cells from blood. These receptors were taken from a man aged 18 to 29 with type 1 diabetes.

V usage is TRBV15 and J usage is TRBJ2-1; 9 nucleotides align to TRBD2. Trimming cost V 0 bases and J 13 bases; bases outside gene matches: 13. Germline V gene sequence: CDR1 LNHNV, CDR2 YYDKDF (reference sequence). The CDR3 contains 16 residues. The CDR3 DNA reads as TGTGCCACCAGCAGAGATGAAGCGGGGGGCCCTAGGAAACAGTTCTTC. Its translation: CATSRDEAGGPRKQFF.

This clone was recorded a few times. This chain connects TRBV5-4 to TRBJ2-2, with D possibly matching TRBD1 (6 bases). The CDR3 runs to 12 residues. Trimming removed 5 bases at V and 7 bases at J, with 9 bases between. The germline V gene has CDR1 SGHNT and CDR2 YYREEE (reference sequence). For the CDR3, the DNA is TGTGCCAGCAGAAAGGGGGTCGGGGAGCTGTTTTTT. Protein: CASRKGVGELFF.

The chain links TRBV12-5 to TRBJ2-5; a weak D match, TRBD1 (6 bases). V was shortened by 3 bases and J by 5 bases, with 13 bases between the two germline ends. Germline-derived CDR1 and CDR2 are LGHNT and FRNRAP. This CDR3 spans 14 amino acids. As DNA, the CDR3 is TGTGCTAGTGGTTTAGGGACACCGCGGGAGACCCAGTACTTC. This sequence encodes CASGLGTPRETQYF.

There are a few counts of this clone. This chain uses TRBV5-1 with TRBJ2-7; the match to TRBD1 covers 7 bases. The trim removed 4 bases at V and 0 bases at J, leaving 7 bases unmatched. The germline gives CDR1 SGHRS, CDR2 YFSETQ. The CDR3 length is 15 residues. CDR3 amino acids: CASSDRALSSYEQYF. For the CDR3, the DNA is TGCGCCAGCAGCGACAGGGCGTTAAGCTCCTACGAGCAGTACTTC.

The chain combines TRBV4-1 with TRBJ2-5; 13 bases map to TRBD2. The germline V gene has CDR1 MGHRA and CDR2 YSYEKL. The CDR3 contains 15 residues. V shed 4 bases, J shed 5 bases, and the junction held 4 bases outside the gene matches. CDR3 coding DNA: TGCGCCAGCAGCCCAGGGACTAGCGGGGACGAGACCCAGTACTTC. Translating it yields CASSPGTSGDETQYF.

DNA of the CDR3: TGTGCAGCAGGGGGGCCTCGGACTAGCGGGACCGATGAGCAGTTCTTC. This translates into CAAGGPRTSGTDEQFF. The chain recombines TRBV7-9 with TRBJ2-1; 12 nucleotides line up with TRBD2. The CDR3 is 16 residues long. Germline-derived CDR1 and CDR2 are SEHNR and FQNEAQ (reference sequence).

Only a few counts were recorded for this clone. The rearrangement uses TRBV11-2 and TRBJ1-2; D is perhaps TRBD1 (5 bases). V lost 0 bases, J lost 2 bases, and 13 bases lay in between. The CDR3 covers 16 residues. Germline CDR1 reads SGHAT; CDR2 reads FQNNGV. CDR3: CASSLEFGSGNYGYTF. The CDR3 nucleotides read TGTGCCAGCAGCTTAGAGTTTGGATCAGGGAACTATGGCTACACCTTC.

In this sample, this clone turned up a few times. The CDR3 protein is CASSIGEQFF. CDR3 DNA sequence: TGTGCCAGCAGCATCGGGGAGCAGTTCTTC. The rearrangement links TRBV21-1 to TRBJ2-1; TRBD2, the table's D call, lacks a check against the DNA. TRBV21-1 is noted as a pseudogene. CDR3 length: 10 amino acids.

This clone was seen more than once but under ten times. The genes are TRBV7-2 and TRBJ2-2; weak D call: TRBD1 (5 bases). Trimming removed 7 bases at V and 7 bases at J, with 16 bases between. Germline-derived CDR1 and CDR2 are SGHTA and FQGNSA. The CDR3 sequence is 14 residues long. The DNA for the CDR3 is TGTGCCAGCACCAAGTCCAGGGATCACGGGGAGCTGTTTTTT. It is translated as CASTKSRDHGELFF.

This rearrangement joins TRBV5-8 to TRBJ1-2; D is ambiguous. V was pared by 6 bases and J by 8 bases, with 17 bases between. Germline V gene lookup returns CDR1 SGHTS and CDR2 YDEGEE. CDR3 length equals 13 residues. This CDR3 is CASTQMGPGGYTF. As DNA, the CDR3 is TGTGCCAGCACCCAAATGGGCCCCGGCGGCTACACCTTC.

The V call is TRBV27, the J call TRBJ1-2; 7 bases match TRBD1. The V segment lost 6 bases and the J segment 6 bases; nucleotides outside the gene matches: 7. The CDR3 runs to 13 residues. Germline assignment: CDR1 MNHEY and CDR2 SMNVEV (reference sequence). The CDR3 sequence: CASSGTEVHGYTF. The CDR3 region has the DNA TGTGCCAGCAGCGGGACAGAGGTTCATGGCTACACCTTC.

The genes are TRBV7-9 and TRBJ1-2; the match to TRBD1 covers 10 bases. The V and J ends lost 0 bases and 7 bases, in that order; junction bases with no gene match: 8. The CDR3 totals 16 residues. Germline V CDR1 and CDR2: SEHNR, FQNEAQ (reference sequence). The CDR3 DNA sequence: TGTGCCAGCAGCTTAGCCTCGGGACAGGGGACGATTGGCTACACCTTC. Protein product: CASSLASGQGTIGYTF.

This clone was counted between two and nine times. The DNA for the CDR3 is TGTGCCAGCAGCTCCTACAGGGGGCCCACTGAAGCTTTCTTT. This codes for CASSSYRGPTEAFF. This sequence joins TRBV11-2 and TRBJ1-1; 9 bases fit TRBD1. The CDR3 totals 14 residues. The J segment lost 4 bases and the V segment lost 4 bases, leaving 4 bases of the junction unmatched. Per germline, CDR1 SGHAT and CDR2 FQNNGV.

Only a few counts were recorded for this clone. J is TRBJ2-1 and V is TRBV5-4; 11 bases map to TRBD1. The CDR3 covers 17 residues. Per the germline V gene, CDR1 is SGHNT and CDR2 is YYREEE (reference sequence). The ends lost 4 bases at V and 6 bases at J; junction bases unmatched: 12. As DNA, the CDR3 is TGTGCCAGCAGCCCCCTTGGCGGGACAGGGGGGCTCAATGAGCAGTTCTTC. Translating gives CASSPLGGTGGLNEQFF.

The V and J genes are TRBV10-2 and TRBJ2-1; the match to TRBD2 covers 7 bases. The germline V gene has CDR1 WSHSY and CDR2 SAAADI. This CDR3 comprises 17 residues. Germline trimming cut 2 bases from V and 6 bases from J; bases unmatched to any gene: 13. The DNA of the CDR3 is TGCGCCAGCAGTGAGGTGGTCCCGGGAGGCCTGGTCAATGAGCAGTTCTTC. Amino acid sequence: CASSEVVPGGLVNEQFF.

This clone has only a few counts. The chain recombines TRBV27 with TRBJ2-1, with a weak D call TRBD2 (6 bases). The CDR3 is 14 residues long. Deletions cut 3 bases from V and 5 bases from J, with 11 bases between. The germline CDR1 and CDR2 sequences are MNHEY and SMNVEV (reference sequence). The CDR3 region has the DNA TGTGCCAGCAGTTTGGGACTCGGGAACAATGAGCAGTTCTTC. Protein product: CASSLGLGNNEQFF.

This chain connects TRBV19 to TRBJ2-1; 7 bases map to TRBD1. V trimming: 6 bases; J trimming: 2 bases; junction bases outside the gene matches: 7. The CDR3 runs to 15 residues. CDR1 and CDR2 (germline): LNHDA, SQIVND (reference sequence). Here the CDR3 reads CASRPGQHPYNEQFF. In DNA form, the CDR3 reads TGTGCCAGTAGGCCGGGACAGCATCCCTACAATGAGCAGTTCTTC.

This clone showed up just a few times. CDR3 residues: CAWSRGGLPDTQYF. CDR3 nucleotide sequence: TGTGCCTGGAGTAGGGGGGGCTTGCCAGATACGCAGTATTTT. The chain employs TRBV30 and TRBJ2-3, with D perhaps TRBD2 (7 bases). This CDR3 has 14 residues. Looked up from germline, CDR1 is GTSNPN and CDR2 is SVGIG (reference sequence). Trimming took off 2 bases at V and 4 bases at J, with 13 bases between the two ends.

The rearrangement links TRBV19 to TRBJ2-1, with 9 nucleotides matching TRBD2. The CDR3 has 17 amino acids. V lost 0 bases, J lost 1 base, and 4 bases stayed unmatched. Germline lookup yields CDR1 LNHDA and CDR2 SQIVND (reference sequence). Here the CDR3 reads CASSIEAAGGSYNEQFF. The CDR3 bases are TGTGCCAGTAGTATAGAAGCGGCGGGAGGGTCCTACAATGAGCAGTTCTTC.

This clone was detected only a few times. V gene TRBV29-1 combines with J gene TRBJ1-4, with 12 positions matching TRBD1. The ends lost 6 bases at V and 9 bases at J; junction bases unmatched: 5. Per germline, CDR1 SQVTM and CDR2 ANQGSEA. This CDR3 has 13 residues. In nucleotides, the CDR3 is TGCAGCGTGAACCGGGACAGGGGGCAAAAACTGTTTTTT. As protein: CSVNRDRGQKLFF.

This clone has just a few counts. The CDR3 sequence: CASSVGPAGDVAKNIQYF. The DNA of the CDR3 is TGTGCCAGCAGCGTGGGGCCAGCGGGAGATGTCGCCAAAAACATTCAGTACTTC. This chain connects TRBV9 to TRBJ2-4, with 8 nucleotides matching TRBD2. Germline trimming cut 2 bases from V and 1 base from J; bases unmatched to any gene: 11. In germline, CDR1 is SGDLS, CDR2 YYNGEE. The CDR3 is 18 residues long.

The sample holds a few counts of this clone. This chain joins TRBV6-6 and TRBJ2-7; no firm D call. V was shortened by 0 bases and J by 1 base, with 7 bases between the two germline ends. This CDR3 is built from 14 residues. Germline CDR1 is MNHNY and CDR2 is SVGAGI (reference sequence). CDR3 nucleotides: TGTGCCAGCAGTTACTCGGCGGAGTCCTACGAGCAGTACTTC. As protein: CASSYSAESYEQYF.

The CDR3 reads CASSLDRTRTYEQYF. In DNA, the CDR3 is TGTGCCAGCAGCTTGGATCGGACTAGGACCTACGAGCAGTACTTC. The rearrangement uses TRBV11-2 and TRBJ2-7, with 7 bases lining up with TRBD2. There are 15 residues in the CDR3. The germline V gene has CDR1 SGHAT and CDR2 FQNNGV. V lost 3 bases and J lost 2; bases outside the gene matches: 7.

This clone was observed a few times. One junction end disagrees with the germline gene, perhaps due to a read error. The CDR3 here is CASSRAQGSTQPQHF. CDR3 sequence (DNA): TGTGCCAGCAGTCGGGCACAGGGGAGCACTCAGCCCCAGCATTTT. The rearrangement uses TRBV28 and TRBJ1-5; 7 positions agree with TRBD1. There are 15 residues in the CDR3. Germline assignment: CDR1 MDHEN and CDR2 SYDVKM. Variable domain in full (rest from reference TRBV28 and TRBJ1-5): DVKVTQSSRYLVKRTGEKVFLECVQDMDHENMFWYRQDPGLGLRLIYFSYDVKMKEKGDIPEGYSVSREKKERFSLILESASTNQTSMYLCASSRAQGSTQPQHFGDGTRLSIL.

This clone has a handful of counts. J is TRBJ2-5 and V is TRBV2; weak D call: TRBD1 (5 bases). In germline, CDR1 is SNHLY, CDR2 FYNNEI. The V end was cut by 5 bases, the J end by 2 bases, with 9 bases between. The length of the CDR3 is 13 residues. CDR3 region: CASSNDRQETQYF. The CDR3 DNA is TGTGCCAGCAGTAACGACAGACAAGAGACCCAGTACTTC.

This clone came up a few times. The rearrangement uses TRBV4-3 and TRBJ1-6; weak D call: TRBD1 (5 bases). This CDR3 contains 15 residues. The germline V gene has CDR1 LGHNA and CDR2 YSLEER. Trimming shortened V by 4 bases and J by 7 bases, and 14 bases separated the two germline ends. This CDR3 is CASSPNGGSNSPLHF. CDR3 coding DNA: TGCGCCAGCAGCCCAAACGGGGGGTCAAATTCACCCCTCCACTTT.

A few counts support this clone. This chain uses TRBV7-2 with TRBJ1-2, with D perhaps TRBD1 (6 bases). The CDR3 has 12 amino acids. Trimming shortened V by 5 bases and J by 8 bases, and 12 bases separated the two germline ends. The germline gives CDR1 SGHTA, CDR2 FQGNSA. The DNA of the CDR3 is TGTGCCAGCAGCACGGACAGTTGGGGCTACACCTTC. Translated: CASSTDSWGYTF.